This entry is about one T cell receptor (beta chain). Its binding antigen is unknown. No per-base quality is available; no much larger clone lies one base away. The data were taken from a study of blood T cell repertoires in COVID-19 (dated by TCRdb to 2020 to 2022). About the study as a whole: The collaborator samples originated in the United States, Italy and Spain and spanned the acute and convalescent phases of COVID-19. Where available, HLA class I and class II types were obtained from metadata supplied by the sample provider rather than from assay-based typing. Samples came from the ongoing ImmuneRACE study (first 160 participants) plus 1,254 subjects from 6 global collaborators. Subjects who had been exposed to COVID-19, were actively infected with it, or had recovered from it provided the deeply sampled blood TCRbeta repertoires that made up the dataset. A freely available public database, intended as a resource for researchers studying the immune response to SARS-CoV-2, is where the repertoires were released. The material from the prospective study consisted of cDNA or gDNA derived from T cells, B-cell-depleted T cells, or PBMCs. Nearly every sample came with metadata listing a de-identified subject ID, COVID-19 status, age in years and sex. The research as a whole found: The quantity of clinical and demographic metadata differed by source and by participant and was supplied without curation.

The collaborating institutions used their own protocols to collect whole blood in K2EDTA tubes. For TCRbeta analysis, collaborators shipped samples as frozen whole blood, isolated PBMCs, or DNA extracted from either of those sample types. The immunoSEQ Assay, a bias-controlled multiplex PCR, was used to amplify TCRbeta CDR3 regions from genomic DNA. As for the original processing: The number of nucleated cells in each sample was estimated from the amplification of reference gene primers within the assay. To quantify the absolute abundance of each unique TCRbeta CDR3 rearrangement, sequence reads were collapsed and filtered. Productive Simpson clonality was computed per sample as the square root of Simpson's diversity index over productive rearrangements. Held by TCRdb, this immuneACCESS table contains in-frame sequences only and omits some clones. Under half of the omission traces to an unresolved V gene where checked; the cause of the rest is unknown. The DNA was the basis for D and trimming; V, J and clone size are from that table. Across this sample there are under 150,000 clones, with 82% seen only once. Approximately 7% of the sample rests with the top ten.

According to the germline V gene (reference sequence), CDR1 reads LGHDT and CDR2 reads YNNKEL. Measured from the cysteine to the phenylalanine, the CDR3 is 16 residues long. Only the CDR3 DNA is retained, 48 bases long and in frame from the first base. Trimming costs V 4 bases and J 5 bases, and their ends lie 20 bases apart. The chain couples TRBV3-1 (or the pseudogene TRBV3-2) to TRBJ1-2, and the D gene may be TRBD1, 5 bases matching. This TCR was recovered from a man between 65 and 85 years old with active or convalescent COVID-19. The sequenced sample consisted of peripheral blood. The CDR3 protein is CASSPTSGGRGYGYTF. The DNA sequence follows: TGTGCCAGCAGCCCTACAAGCGGGGGACGGGGTTATGGCTACACCTTC.